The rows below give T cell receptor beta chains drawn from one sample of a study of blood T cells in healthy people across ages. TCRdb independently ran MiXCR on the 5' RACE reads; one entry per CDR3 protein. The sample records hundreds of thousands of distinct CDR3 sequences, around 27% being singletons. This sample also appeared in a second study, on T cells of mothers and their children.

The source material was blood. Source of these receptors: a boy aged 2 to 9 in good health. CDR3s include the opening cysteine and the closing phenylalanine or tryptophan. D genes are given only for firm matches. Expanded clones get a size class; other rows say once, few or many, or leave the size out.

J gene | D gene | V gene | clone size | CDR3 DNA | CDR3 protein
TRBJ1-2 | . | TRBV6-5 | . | TGTGCCAGCAGTTACGGTCAGTCCTATGGCTACACCTTC | CASSYGQSYGYTF
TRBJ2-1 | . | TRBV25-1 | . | TGTGCCAGCAGTCTGGAAAGCGCACGCTCCTACAATGAGCAGTTCTTC | CASSLESARSYNEQFF
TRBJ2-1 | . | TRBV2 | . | TGTGCCAGCAGTTTGACCCCATGGGAGCAGTTCTTC | CASSLTPWEQFF
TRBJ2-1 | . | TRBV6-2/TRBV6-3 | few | TGTGCCACCGGGACCAACTACAATGAGCAGTTCTTC | CATGTNYNEQFF
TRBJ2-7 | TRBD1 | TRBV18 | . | TGTGCCAGCTCACCACCAAACAGGGGCAACTCCTACGAGCAGTACTTC | CASSPPNRGNSYEQYF
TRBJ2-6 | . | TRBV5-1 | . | TGCGCCAGCAGCTTGGTTCAAGGGGTCCCCCGCTCTGGGGCCAACGTCCTGACTTTC | CASSLVQGVPRSGANVLTF
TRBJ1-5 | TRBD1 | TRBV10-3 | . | TGTGCCATCAAGGGACAGCTCAATCAGCCCCAGCATTTT | CAIKGQLNQPQHF
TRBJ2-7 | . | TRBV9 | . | TGTGCCAGCAGCGTAGCGGCAGGGGAATCCTACGAGCAGTACTTC | CASSVAAGESYEQYF
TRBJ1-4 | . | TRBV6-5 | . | TGTGCCAGCAGTTACTCTTTTCTGGCGGACCTCCCCGAACTGTTTTTT | CASSYSFLADLPELFF
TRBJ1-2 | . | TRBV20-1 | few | TGCAGTGCTAAAAAAATACCTGATGGGAGGGCCTCCTATGGCTACACCTTC | CSAKKIPDGRASYGYTF
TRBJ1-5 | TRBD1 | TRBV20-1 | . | TGCAGTGTCCTACAGGGGGTTAACCAGCCCCAGCATTTT | CSVLQGVNQPQHF
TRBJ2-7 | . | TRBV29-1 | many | TGCAGCGTTGCATCGGGCTCCTACGAGCAGTACTTC | CSVASGSYEQYF
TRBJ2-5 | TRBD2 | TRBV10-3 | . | TGTGCCATCAGGGGGACTAGCGGCCAAGAGACCCAGTACTTC | CAIRGTSGQETQYF
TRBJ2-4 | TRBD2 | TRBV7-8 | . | TGTGCCAGCAGCGTGGGCGGGGGGGCCAAAAACATTCAGTACTTC | CASSVGGGAKNIQYF
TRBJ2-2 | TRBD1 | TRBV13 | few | TGTGCCAGCAGCCCACGGGACAGGGGGCCCACCGGGGAGCTGTTTTTT | CASSPRDRGPTGELFF
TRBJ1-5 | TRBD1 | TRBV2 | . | TGTGCCAGCAGTGGGACAGGGGTCGGTCAGCCCCAGCATTTT | CASSGTGVGQPQHF
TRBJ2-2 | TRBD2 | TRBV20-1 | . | TGCAGTGCTAGACCTAGCGGGGGACTCACCGGGGAGCTGTTTTTT | CSARPSGGLTGELFF
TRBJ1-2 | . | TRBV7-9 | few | TGTGCCAGCAGCTTTGCAGGGGCGCTAAACTATGGCTACACCTTC | CASSFAGALNYGYTF
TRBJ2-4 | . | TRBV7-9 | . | TGTGCCAGCAGCTTAGGAGATTTAGCCAAAAACATTCAGTACTTC | CASSLGDLAKNIQYF
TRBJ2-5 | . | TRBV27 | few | TGTGCCAGCAGTCCCGGGTGGGGGCAAGAGACCCAGTACTTC | CASSPGWGQETQYF
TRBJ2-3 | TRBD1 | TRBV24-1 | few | TGTGCCACCAGTGATCCAGGACAGGGGGAAGATACGCAGTATTTT | CATSDPGQGEDTQYF
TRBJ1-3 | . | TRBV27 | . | TGTGCCAGCAGTCCACGAGGACTCCTGGGGGGGGGAAACACCATATATTTT | CASSPRGLLGGGNTIYF
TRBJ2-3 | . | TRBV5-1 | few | TGCGCCAGCAGCTTGGCCTCCCAGGGGAGCACAGATACGCAGTATTTT | CASSLASQGSTDTQYF
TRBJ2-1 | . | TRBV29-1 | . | TGCAGCGTTGAGGGGGGATACTCCTACAATGAGCAGTTCTTC | CSVEGGYSYNEQFF
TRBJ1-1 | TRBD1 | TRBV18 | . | TGTGCCAGCTCACGGGACAGGGGGCGAAGGAACACTGAAGCTTTCTTT | CASSRDRGRRNTEAFF
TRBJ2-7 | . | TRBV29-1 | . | TGCAGCGTTGAGGTTTCAGGGGCGATCAGCTCCTACGAGCAGTACTTC | CSVEVSGAISSYEQYF
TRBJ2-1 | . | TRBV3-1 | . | TGTGCCAGCAGCCCGAGGGAAGGTCCTAAGAAGCAGTTCTTC | CASSPREGPKKQFF
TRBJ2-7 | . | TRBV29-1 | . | TGCAGCGCGGGAGAACTATACGAGCAGTACTTC | CSAGELYEQYF
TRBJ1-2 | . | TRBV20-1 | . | TGCAGTGCTAGGGCCCCTAGGGTCTATGGCTACACCTTC | CSARAPRVYGYTF
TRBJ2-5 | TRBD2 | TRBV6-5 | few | TGTGCCAGCAGCTACTGGACTAGCGGAGGTGGTCGGACCCAGTACTTC | CASSYWTSGGGRTQYF
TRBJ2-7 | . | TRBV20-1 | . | TGCAGTGCTAGACTAGCCTACGAGCAGTACTTC | CSARLAYEQYF